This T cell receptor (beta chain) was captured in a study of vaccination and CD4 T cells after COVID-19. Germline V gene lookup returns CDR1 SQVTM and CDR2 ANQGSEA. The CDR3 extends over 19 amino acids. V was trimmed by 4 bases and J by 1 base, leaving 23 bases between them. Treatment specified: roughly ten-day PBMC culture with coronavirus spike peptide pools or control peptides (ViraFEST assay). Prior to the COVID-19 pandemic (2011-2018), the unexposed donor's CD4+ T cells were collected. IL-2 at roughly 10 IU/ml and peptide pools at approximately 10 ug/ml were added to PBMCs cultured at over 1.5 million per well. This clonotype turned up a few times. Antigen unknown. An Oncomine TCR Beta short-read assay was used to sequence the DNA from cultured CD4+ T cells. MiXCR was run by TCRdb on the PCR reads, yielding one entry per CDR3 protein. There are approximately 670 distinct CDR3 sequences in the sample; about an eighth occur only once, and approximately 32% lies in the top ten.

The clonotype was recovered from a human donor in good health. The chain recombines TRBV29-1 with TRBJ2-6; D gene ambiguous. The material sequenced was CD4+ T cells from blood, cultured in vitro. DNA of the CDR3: TGCAGCGTTGGGCACGGCCCTCCCCCACCTCAATCTGGGGCCAACGTCCTGACTTTC. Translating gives CSVGHGPPPPQSGANVLTF. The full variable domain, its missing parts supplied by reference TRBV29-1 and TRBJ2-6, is SAVISQKPSRDICQRGTSLTIQCQVDSQVTMMFWYRQQPGQSLTLIATANQGSEATYESGFVIDKFPISRPNLTFSTLTVSNMSPEDSSIYLCSVGHGPPPPQSGANVLTFGAGSRLTVL.